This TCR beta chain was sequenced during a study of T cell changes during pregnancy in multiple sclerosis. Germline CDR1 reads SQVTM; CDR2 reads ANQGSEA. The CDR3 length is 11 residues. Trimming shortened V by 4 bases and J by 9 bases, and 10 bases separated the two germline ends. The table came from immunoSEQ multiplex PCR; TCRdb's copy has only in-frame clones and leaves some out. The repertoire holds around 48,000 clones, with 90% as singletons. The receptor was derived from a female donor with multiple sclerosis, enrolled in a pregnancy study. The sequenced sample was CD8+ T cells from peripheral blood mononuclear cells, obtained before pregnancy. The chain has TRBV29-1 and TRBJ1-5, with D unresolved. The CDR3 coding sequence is TGCAGCGTTGGTGTGGCTTGGCCCCAGCATTTT. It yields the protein CSVGVAWPQHF. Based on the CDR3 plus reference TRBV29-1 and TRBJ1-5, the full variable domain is SAVISQKPSRDICQRGTSLTIQCQVDSQVTMMFWYRQQPGQSLTLIATANQGSEATYESGFVIDKFPISRPNLTFSTLTVSNMSPEDSSIYLCSVGVAWPQHFGDGTRLSIL.